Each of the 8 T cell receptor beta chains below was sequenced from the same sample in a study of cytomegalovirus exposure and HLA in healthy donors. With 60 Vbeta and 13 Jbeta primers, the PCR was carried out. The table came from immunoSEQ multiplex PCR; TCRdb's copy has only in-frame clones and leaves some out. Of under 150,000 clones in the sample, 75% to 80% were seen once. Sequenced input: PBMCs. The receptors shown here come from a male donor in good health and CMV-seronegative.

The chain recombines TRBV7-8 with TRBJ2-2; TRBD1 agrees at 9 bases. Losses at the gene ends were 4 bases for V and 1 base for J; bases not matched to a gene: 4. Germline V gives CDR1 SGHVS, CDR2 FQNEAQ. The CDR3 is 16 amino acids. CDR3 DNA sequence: TGTGCCAGCAGCTGGACAGGGGCGATGAACACCGGGGAGCTGTTTTTT. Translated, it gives CASSWTGAMNTGELFF.

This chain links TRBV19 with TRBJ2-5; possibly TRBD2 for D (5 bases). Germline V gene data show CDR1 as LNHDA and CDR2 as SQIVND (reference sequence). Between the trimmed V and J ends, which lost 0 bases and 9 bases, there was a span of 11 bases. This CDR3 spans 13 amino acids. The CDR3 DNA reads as TGTGCCAGTAGTATAGATCGTACGGGGTCCCAGTACTTC. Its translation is CASSIDRTGSQYF.

The DNA of the CDR3 is TGTGCCAGCAGCAGAACGGACAGGAACTCCTACGAGCAGTACTTC. Translation gives CASSRTDRNSYEQYF. The chain employs TRBV11-3 and TRBJ2-7, with TRBD1 matching 7 bases. The CDR3 is 15 residues long. The trim removed 5 bases at V and 0 bases at J, leaving 7 bases unmatched. Germline V gene lookup returns CDR1 SGHNT and CDR2 YENEEA. Looking up the rest from reference TRBV11-3 and TRBJ2-7 gives the full variable domain: EAGVVQSPRYKIIEKKQPVAFWCNPISGHNTLYWYLQNLGQGPELLIRYENEEAVDDSQLPKDRFSAERLKGVDSTLKIQPAELGDSAVYLCASSRTDRNSYEQYFGPGTRLTVT.

CDR3 sequence: CASSPLVPGQGSPLHF. The CDR3, as DNA: TGTGCCAGCTCACCTCTAGTCCCGGGACAGGGTTCACCCCTCCACTTT. This sequence joins TRBV18 and TRBJ1-6, with 9 bases lining up with TRBD1. Per germline, CDR1 KGHSH and CDR2 LQKENI. The trim removed 3 bases at V and 9 bases at J, leaving 9 bases unmatched. This CDR3 has 16 amino acids.

The CDR3 sequence: CASSGGSETQYF. CDR3 DNA: TGTGCCAGCAGCGGGGGGTCAGAGACCCAGTACTTC. The V and J genes are TRBV5-5 and TRBJ2-5; D is perhaps TRBD2 (6 bases). CDR3 length: 12 amino acids. V was shortened by 4 bases and J by 4 bases, with 8 bases between the two germline ends. Germline assignment: CDR1 SGHKS and CDR2 YYEKEE (reference sequence).

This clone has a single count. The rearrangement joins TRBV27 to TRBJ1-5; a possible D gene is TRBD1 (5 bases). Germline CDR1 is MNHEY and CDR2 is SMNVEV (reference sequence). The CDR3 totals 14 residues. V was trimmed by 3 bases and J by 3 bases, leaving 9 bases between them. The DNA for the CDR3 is TGTGCCAGCAGTTTGCCAGGGTACAATCAGCCCCAGCATTTT. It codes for CASSLPGYNQPQHF.

CDR3 in amino acids: CASSPRQGIEPQHF. In DNA, the CDR3 is TGTGCCAGCAGTCCCCGACAGGGGATAGAGCCCCAGCATTTT. The gene calls are TRBV6-6 and TRBJ1-5, with 8 bases identical to TRBD1. This CDR3 region has 14 residues. V shed 5 bases, J shed 8 bases, and the junction held 8 bases outside the gene matches. Germline V gives CDR1 MNHNY, CDR2 SVGAGI (reference sequence).

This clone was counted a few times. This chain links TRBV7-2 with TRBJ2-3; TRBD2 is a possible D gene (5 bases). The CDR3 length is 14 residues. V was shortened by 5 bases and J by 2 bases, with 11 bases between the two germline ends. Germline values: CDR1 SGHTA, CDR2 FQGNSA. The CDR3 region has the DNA TGTGCCAGCAGCCGCACTAGAGTCACAGATACGCAGTATTTT. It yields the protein CASSRTRVTDTQYF. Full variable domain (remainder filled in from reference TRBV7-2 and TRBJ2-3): GAGVSQSPSNKVTEKGKDVELRCDPISGHTALYWYRQSLGQGLEFLIYFQGNSAPDKSGLPSDRFSAERTGGSVSTLTIQRTQQEDSAVYLCASSRTRVTDTQYFGPGTRLTVL.